The 31 T cell receptor beta chains below all came from one sample that was sequenced in a study of graft-versus-host responses after intestinal transplantation. These TCRs are of unknown antigen specificity. Clones were sequenced by immunoSEQ multiplex PCR, and TCRdb holds only the in-frame ones, with some missing. The sample records about 85,000 clones, around 93% being singletons. Sequenced here: unstimulated CD8+ T cells sorted from spleen or lymph node cells, sampled before transplant. These TCRs come from a human donor who was the organ donor for an intestinal transplant.

The gene calls are TRBV4-1 and TRBJ1-4, with TRBD1 as a possible D gene (6 bases). V lost 7 bases and J 0 bases, leaving 21 bases between the germline ends. Germline CDR1 is MGHRA and CDR2 is YSYEKL. This CDR3 region has 18 residues. Here the CDR3 reads CASTGVGGAWATNEKLFF. The CDR3 region has the DNA TGCGCCAGCACTGGCGTCGGGGGGGCATGGGCAACTAATGAAAAACTGTTTTTT.

The rearrangement uses TRBV5-1 and TRBJ2-1; D unresolved. In germline, CDR1 is SGHRS, CDR2 YFSETQ. CDR3 length: 12 residues. V lost 4 bases to trimming and J lost 6 bases, with 8 bases between them. CDR3 coding DNA: TGCGCCAGCAGCCGTCCCGCCAATGAGCAGTTCTTC. It translates to CASSRPANEQFF.

This clone was seen just once. CDR3 coding DNA: TGCAGCGTTGGAGGGACTAGCGGGGGGAACTACAATGAGCAGTTCTTC. It codes for CSVGGTSGGNYNEQFF. The rearrangement uses TRBV29-1 and TRBJ2-1; 15 nucleotides match TRBD2. J was trimmed by 3 bases and V by 4 bases; bases with no gene match: 4. The CDR3 has 16 residues. Germline-derived CDR1 and CDR2 are SQVTM and ANQGSEA.

J is TRBJ1-2 and V is TRBV9; unclear D gene. Per germline, CDR1 SGDLS and CDR2 YYNGEE. CDR3 length: 11 residues. The V gene lost 3 bases and the J gene lost 2 bases, with 2 bases spanning the gap. CDR3 sequence (DNA): TGTGCCAGCAGCGCGAACTATGGCTACACCTTC. This translates into CASSANYGYTF.

The rearrangement links TRBV11-2 to TRBJ2-1; 10 bases match TRBD1. CDR3 length: 14 amino acids. The V and J ends lost 6 bases and 6 bases, in that order; junction bases with no gene match: 5. CDR1 SGHAT and CDR2 FQNNGV come from the germline V gene. CDR3 coding DNA: TGTGCCAGCAGATGGGACAGGGGCCTCAATGAGCAGTTCTTC. Residues: CASRWDRGLNEQFF.

The V gene is TRBV5-6, the J gene TRBJ1-1; D remains unclear. Germline V gene sequence: CDR1 SGHDT, CDR2 YYEEEE. V was cut by 2 bases and J by 1 base, with 21 bases left in between. The CDR3 covers 18 residues. The CDR3 DNA reads TGTGCCAGCAGCTTCGATTCAAGCCACATTTCCGGGAACACTGAAGCTTTCTTT. Protein sequence: CASSFDSSHISGNTEAFF. Full variable domain (missing parts from reference TRBV5-6 and TRBJ1-1): DAGVTQSPTHLIKTRGQQVTLRCSPKSGHDTVSWYQQALGQGPQFIFQYYEEEERQRGNFPDRFSGHQFPNYSSELNVNALLLGDSALYLCASSFDSSHISGNTEAFFGQGTRLTVV.

The chain links TRBV7-9 to TRBJ1-6; D gene ambiguous. Germline-derived CDR1 and CDR2 are SEHNR and FQNEAQ (reference sequence). The CDR3 is 16 amino acids. V lost 4 bases and J lost 7, with 17 bases in between. Here the CDR3 DNA reads TGTGCCAGCAGCTCCTCAAGCGCCGGTGGGAATTCACCCCTCCACTTT. It is translated as CASSSSSAGGNSPLHF. The full variable domain, with the rest looked up from reference TRBV7-9 and TRBJ1-6, is DTGVSQNPRHKITKRGQNVTFRCDPISEHNRLYWYRQTLGQGPEFLTYFQNEAQLEKSRLLSDRFSAERPKGSFSTLEIQRTEQGDSAMYLCASSSSSAGGNSPLHFGNGTRLTVT.

The rearrangement links TRBV7-6 to TRBJ2-1; D unclear. CDR1 is SGHVS and CDR2 is FNYEAQ in the germline V gene. V was trimmed by 1 base and J by 0 bases, leaving 10 bases between them. The CDR3 is 16 amino acids. CDR3 sequence (DNA): TGTGCCAGCAGCTTAGAAGCTGGTATCTCCTACAATGAGCAGTTCTTC. Encoded protein: CASSLEAGISYNEQFF.

The count of this clone is one. The V and J genes are TRBV5-4 and TRBJ2-3; D not certain. Germline V lookup: CDR1 SGHNT, CDR2 YYREEE (reference sequence). Trimming took off 4 bases at V and 4 bases at J, with 19 bases between the two ends. This CDR3 has 16 residues. CDR3 DNA: TGTGCCAGCAGCCCCACGTGGCGGAGTTCCCCAGATACGCAGTATTTT. It specifies CASSPTWRSSPDTQYF.

The chain has TRBV29-1 and TRBJ1-1; D unclear. This CDR3 has 13 residues. CDR1 is SQVTM and CDR2 is ANQGSEA in the germline V gene. Trimming took off 4 bases at V and 1 base at J, with 10 bases between the two ends. The CDR3 is CSVVGPKNTEAFF. CDR3 nucleotide sequence: TGCAGCGTTGTTGGGCCGAAGAACACTGAAGCTTTCTTT. Full variable domain (missing parts from reference TRBV29-1 and TRBJ1-1): SAVISQKPSRDICQRGTSLTIQCQVDSQVTMMFWYRQQPGQSLTLIATANQGSEATYESGFVIDKFPISRPNLTFSTLTVSNMSPEDSSIYLCSVVGPKNTEAFFGQGTRLTVV.

The chain employs TRBV5-5 and TRBJ1-1; D is possibly TRBD1 (6 bases). The CDR3 consists of 14 residues. Germline CDR1 is SGHKS and CDR2 is YYEKEE (reference sequence). V shed 0 bases and J shed 4 bases, with 10 bases lying between them. CDR3 sequence reads: CASSLGQGTTEAFF. In nucleotides, the CDR3 is TGTGCCAGCAGCTTGGGGCAGGGGACCACTGAAGCTTTCTTT.

The rearrangement joins TRBV30 to TRBJ1-2; no clear D gene. This CDR3 region has 13 residues. V was clipped by 4 bases and J by 5 bases, with 14 bases between them. The germline CDR1 and CDR2 sequences are GTSNPN and SVGIG (reference sequence). CDR3 nucleotides: TGTGCCTGGAAGCACCCGATCCCTTATGGCTACACCTTC. This sequence encodes CAWKHPIPYGYTF.

The chain recombines TRBV6-5 with TRBJ1-5; no definite D call. Germline V CDR1 and CDR2: MNHEY, SVGAGI. V was cut by 10 bases and J by 9 bases, with 16 bases left in between. This CDR3 region has 12 residues. This CDR3 reads CAISDQGSPQHF. As DNA, the CDR3 is TGTGCCATCAGCGACCAAGGCTCGCCCCAGCATTTT.

The chain joins TRBV6-5 to TRBJ2-1; D not resolved. V dropped 10 bases and J dropped 6 bases, with 16 bases sitting between them. From germline, CDR1 is MNHEY and CDR2 SVGAGI. This CDR3 region has 13 residues. The CDR3 nucleotides read TGTGCCACCCAACCGGGCTTGGGCAATGAGCAGTTCTTC. It specifies CATQPGLGNEQFF.

CDR3 sequence reads: CATAVGTGGQETQYF. The CDR3 nucleotides read TGCGCCACCGCGGTGGGGACAGGGGGCCAAGAGACCCAGTACTTC. The V call is TRBV5-1, the J call TRBJ2-5; 11 nucleotides agree with TRBD1. Germline CDR1 SGHRS, CDR2 YFSETQ. This CDR3 has 15 amino acids. Trimming took 9 bases from V and 1 from J; bases not matched to a gene: 8.

The chain combines TRBV10-3 with TRBJ1-2; D remains unclear. Germline V gives CDR1 ENHRY, CDR2 SYGVKD. V shed 6 bases and J shed 4 bases, with 6 bases lying between them. The CDR3 has 11 amino acids. Here the CDR3 reads CAIRGFYGYTF. The DNA for the CDR3 is TGTGCCATCAGGGGGTTCTATGGCTACACCTTC.

The rearrangement links TRBV27 to TRBJ2-2; TRBD2 agrees at 7 bases. In germline, CDR1 is MNHEY, CDR2 SMNVEV (reference sequence). This CDR3 contains 16 residues. Losses at the gene ends were 3 bases for V and 2 bases for J; bases not matched to a gene: 6. For the CDR3, the DNA is TGTGCCAGCAGTTTGGGTGGCGGGGGTAACACCGGGGAGCTGTTTTTT. Its translation: CASSLGGGGNTGELFF.

The rearrangement uses TRBV13 and TRBJ2-2, with D hard to call. The V end lost 4 bases, the J end lost 2 bases, and 5 bases lay between the germline ends. Germline assignment: CDR1 PRHDT and CDR2 FYEKMQ (reference sequence). The CDR3 length is 13 residues. CDR3 sequence: CASSSLNTGELFF. Written as DNA, the CDR3 is TGTGCCAGCAGCTCCCTCAACACCGGGGAGCTGTTTTTT. Based on the CDR3 plus reference TRBV13 and TRBJ2-2, the full variable domain is AAGVIQSPRHLIKEKRETATLKCYPIPRHDTVYWYQQGPGQDPQFLISFYEKMQSDKGSIPDRFSAQQFSDYHSELNMSSLELGDSALYFCASSSLNTGELFFGEGSRLTVL.

The CDR3 coding sequence is TGCGCCAGCAGCATAACTAGCGGGGTGGTAGAGACCCAGTACTTC. Protein product: CASSITSGVVETQYF. The V and J genes are TRBV5-1 and TRBJ2-5; 10 nucleotides agree with TRBD2. CDR3 length: 15 amino acids. V was pared by 4 bases and J by 4 bases, with 7 bases of the junction left unmatched. From germline, CDR1 is SGHRS and CDR2 YFSETQ.

The rearrangement uses TRBV29-1 and TRBJ1-2; D gene ambiguous. V lost 5 bases and J 5 bases, leaving 9 bases between the germline ends. CDR1 and CDR2 from the germline V gene are SQVTM and ANQGSEA. This CDR3 comprises 11 residues. The CDR3 DNA is TGCAGCGTTCGGGGTAGTTATGGCTACACCTTC. Protein product: CSVRGSYGYTF.

The J gene is TRBJ1-1, the V gene TRBV9, with D possibly TRBD1 on 6 matching bases. The V end lost 4 bases, the J end lost 2 bases, and 12 bases lay between the germline ends. The CDR3 totals 14 residues. Germline V gene data show CDR1 as SGDLS and CDR2 as YYNGEE. Here the CDR3 DNA reads TGTGCCAGCAGCCTTACAGGGAGCAACACTGAAGCTTTCTTT. Protein sequence: CASSLTGSNTEAFF.

This clone was found once. This rearrangement joins TRBV4-1 to TRBJ2-2; 7 bases are a match to TRBD1. Losses at the gene ends were 4 bases for V and 3 bases for J; bases not matched to a gene: 5. Germline lookup yields CDR1 MGHRA and CDR2 YSYEKL. CDR3 size: 15 residues. This CDR3 is CASSLTGADTGELFF. In nucleotides, the CDR3 is TGCGCCAGCAGCCTTACAGGGGCGGACACCGGGGAGCTGTTTTTT.

V and J are TRBV11-2 and TRBJ1-2; 8 nucleotides match TRBD1. The CDR3 covers 15 residues. After removal of 0 bases from V and 4 bases from J, the junction contained 4 bases not matched to a gene. Germline V gene data show CDR1 as SGHAT and CDR2 as FQNNGV. The CDR3 bases are TGTGCCAGCAGCTTAGATGCAGGGGGCGCCTATGGCTACACCTTC. It specifies CASSLDAGGAYGYTF.

This chain links TRBV6-5 with TRBJ1-4; weak D call: TRBD1 (5 bases). The germline CDR1 and CDR2 sequences are MNHEY and SVGAGI. Trimming stripped 6 bases from V and 4 bases from J, with 15 bases between. The CDR3 sequence is 15 residues long. This CDR3 reads CASSSPGTLNEKLFF. For the CDR3, the DNA is TGTGCCAGCAGCAGCCCAGGGACCCTTAATGAAAAACTGTTTTTT.

This chain uses TRBV28 with TRBJ2-1, with 7 bases identical to TRBD2. Germline values: CDR1 MDHEN, CDR2 SYDVKM. The CDR3 extends over 16 amino acids. The J segment lost 8 bases and the V segment lost 5 bases, leaving 15 bases of the junction unmatched. CDR3 sequence: CASSPPKREIIHEQFF. CDR3 bases: TGTGCCAGCAGTCCTCCAAAGCGGGAAATTATCCATGAGCAGTTCTTC.

This rearrangement joins TRBV6-1 to TRBJ2-5, with D possibly matching TRBD2 (6 bases). The DNA end favors TRBJ2-7, so the J call may be wrong. The CDR3 has 15 amino acids. Germline V gene data show CDR1 as MNHNS and CDR2 as SASEGT. The CDR3 DNA reads TGTGCCAGCAGTGGACCGCCCGGGGAGGTCAACGAGCAGTACTTC. Translating it yields CASSGPPGEVNEQYF.

The genes are TRBV2 and TRBJ1-1; 8 bases are shared with TRBD1. J lost 5 bases, V lost 7 bases, and 12 bases had no gene match. CDR3 size: 15 residues. Germline V gene data show CDR1 as SNHLY and CDR2 as FYNNEI. CDR3 protein: CASTAGGMRWTEAFF. CDR3 DNA: TGTGCCAGCACAGCAGGGGGCATGAGGTGGACTGAAGCTTTCTTT.

This chain connects TRBV2 to TRBJ1-6, with TRBD1 as a possible D gene (5 bases). V was cut by 6 bases and J by 9 bases, with 12 bases left in between. CDR3 length: 13 residues. Per germline, CDR1 SNHLY and CDR2 FYNNEI. CDR3: CASRESGISPLHF. The CDR3, as DNA: TGTGCCAGCAGGGAATCAGGGATTTCACCCCTCCACTTT.

The chain combines TRBV4-1 with TRBJ2-1, with TRBD1 identical over 7 bases. CDR1 is MGHRA, CDR2 YSYEKL, per germline. The CDR3 covers 12 residues. The V segment lost 1 base and the J segment 15 bases; nucleotides outside the gene matches: 6. The CDR3 here is CASSQGTGPAFF. Here the CDR3 DNA reads TGCGCCAGCAGCCAAGGGACAGGTCCAGCGTTCTTC.

The chain recombines TRBV27 with TRBJ1-2; 7 bases agree with TRBD1. The junction had 9 bases not matched to a gene; V was cut back by 6 bases and J by 8 bases. Germline assignment: CDR1 MNHEY and CDR2 SMNVEV (reference sequence). This CDR3 is 13 amino acids long. The CDR3 DNA is TGTGCCAGCAGGCCCGAGGGGGCTTGGGGCTACACCTTC. It encodes CASRPEGAWGYTF.

The chain uses TRBV2 and TRBJ2-7; D might be TRBD1 (5 bases). Germline lookup yields CDR1 SNHLY and CDR2 FYNNEI. The CDR3 length is 15 residues. Trimming left V 1 base short and J 2 bases short, with 12 bases between. This CDR3 reads CASSEGSGRAYEQYF. CDR3 DNA: TGTGCCAGCAGTGAAGGGTCGGGCAGGGCCTACGAGCAGTACTTC.